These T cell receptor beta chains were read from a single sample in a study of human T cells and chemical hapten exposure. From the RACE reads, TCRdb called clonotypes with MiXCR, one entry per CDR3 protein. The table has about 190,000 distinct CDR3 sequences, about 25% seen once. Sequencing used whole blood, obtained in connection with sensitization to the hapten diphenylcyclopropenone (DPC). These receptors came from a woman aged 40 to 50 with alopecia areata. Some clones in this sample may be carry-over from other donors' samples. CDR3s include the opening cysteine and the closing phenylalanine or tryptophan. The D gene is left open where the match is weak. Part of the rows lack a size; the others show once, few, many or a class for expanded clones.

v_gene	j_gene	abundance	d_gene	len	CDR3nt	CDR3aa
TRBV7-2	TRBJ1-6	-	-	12	TGTGCCAGCAGCTTCCCGGGGGTACCCCTCCACTTT	CASSFPGVPLHF
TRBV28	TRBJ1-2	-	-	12	TGTGCCAGCAGTTTATCCAGTGGAGGCTACACCTTC	CASSLSSGGYTF
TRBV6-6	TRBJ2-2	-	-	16	TGTGCCAGCAGTTACTCCTCCGTTTCGAACACCGGGGAGCTGTTTTTT	CASSYSSVSNTGELFF
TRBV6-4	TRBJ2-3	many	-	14	TGTGCCACCTCGAGCCGTCCTAGCACAGATACGCAGTATTTT	CATSSRPSTDTQYF
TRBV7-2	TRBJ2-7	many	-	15	TGTGCCAGCAGCTCATCCGGGACACCCTCCTACGAGCAGTACTTC	CASSSSGTPSYEQYF
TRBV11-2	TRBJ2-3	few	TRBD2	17	TGTGCCAGCAGCTTAACCCCGACTAGCGAGAGCACAGATACGCAGTATTTT	CASSLTPTSESTDTQYF
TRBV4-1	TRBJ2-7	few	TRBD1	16	TGCGCCAGCAGCCAAGAATGGACAGGGCGCAGGCACGAGCAGTACTTC	CASSQEWTGRRHEQYF
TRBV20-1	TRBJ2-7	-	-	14	TGCAGTGCTAGGCGACAGAGCGGCACCTACGAGCAGTACTTC	CSARRQSGTYEQYF
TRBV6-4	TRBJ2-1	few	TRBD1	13	TGTGCCGTCCCGGGACAGGATACCAATGAGCAGTTCTTC	CAVPGQDTNEQFF
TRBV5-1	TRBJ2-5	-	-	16	TGCGCCAGCAGCTTTCGTGAGGGAGGGGGACAAGAGACCCAGTACTTC	CASSFREGGGQETQYF
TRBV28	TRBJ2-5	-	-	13	TGTGCCAGCAGCGACACCAATGGTGTGACCCAGTACTTC	CASSDTNGVTQYF
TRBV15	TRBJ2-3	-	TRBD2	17	TGTGCCACCAGCAGAGATCGGGGGGGACTCTCCACAGATACGCAGTATTTT	CATSRDRGGLSTDTQYF
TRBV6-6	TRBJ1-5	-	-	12	TGTGCCAGCCTCGGCCAGAATCAGCCCCAGCATTTT	CASLGQNQPQHF
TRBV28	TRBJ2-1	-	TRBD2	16	TGTGCCAGCAGTTTAATGCTAGCGGGAGGGTACAATGAGCAGTTCTTC	CASSLMLAGGYNEQFF
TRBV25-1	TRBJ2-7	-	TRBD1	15	TGTGCCAGCAGCAGGACGACAGGGTTTTTACACGAGCAGTACTTC	CASSRTTGFLHEQYF
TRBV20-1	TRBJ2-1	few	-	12	TGCAGTGCTAGCCCTATAGTGCCTGAGCAGTTCTTC	CSASPIVPEQFF
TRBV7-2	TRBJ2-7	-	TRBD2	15	TGTGCCAGCAGCCCCCAAGGTAGCGGGGGCTACGAGCAGTACTTC	CASSPQGSGGYEQYF
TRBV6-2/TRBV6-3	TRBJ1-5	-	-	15	TGTGCCAGCAGCCCACGGGGCAGAAGCAATCAGCCCCAGCATTTT	CASSPRGRSNQPQHF
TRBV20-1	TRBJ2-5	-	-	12	TGCAGTGCTTGGAGGGTAGGAGAGACCCAGTACTTC	CSAWRVGETQYF
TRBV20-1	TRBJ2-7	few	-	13	TGCAGTGCTAGAGAACCCTTAAGGAACGAGCAGTACTTC	CSAREPLRNEQYF
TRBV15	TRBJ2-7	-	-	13	TGTGCCACCAGCAGAGCCCTCTCCTACGAGCAGTACTTC	CATSRALSYEQYF
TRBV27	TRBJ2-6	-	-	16	TGTGCCAGCAGTTCCCCAGGGGCGCCTGGGGCCAACGTCCTGACTTTC	CASSSPGAPGANVLTF
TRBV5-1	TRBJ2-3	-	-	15	TGCGCCAGCAGCTTGGCGTCAGACCACACAGATACGCAGTATTTT	CASSLASDHTDTQYF
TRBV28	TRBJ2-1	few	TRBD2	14	TGTGCCAGCAAATCTAGCGGGATGGGCTATGAGCAGTTCTTC	CASKSSGMGYEQFF
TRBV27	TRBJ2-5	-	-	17	TGTGCCAGCCGTCACTCGGGAGGCAGGGGGCGTAAAGAGACCCAGTACTTC	CASRHSGGRGRKETQYF
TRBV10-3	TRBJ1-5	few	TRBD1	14	TGTGCCATCAGTCAGGGGGGGGATAATCAGCCCCAGCATTTT	CAISQGGDNQPQHF
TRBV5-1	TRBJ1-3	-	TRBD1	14	TGCGCCAGCAGCGCGGGGACAGCCGGAAACACCATATATTTT	CASSAGTAGNTIYF
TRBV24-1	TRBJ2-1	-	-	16	TGTGCCACCAGTGACCTACTCCGGGACGGTTACAATGAGCAGTTCTTC	CATSDLLRDGYNEQFF
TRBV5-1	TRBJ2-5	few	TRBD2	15	TGCGCCAGCAGCTTGGTGTCGGGAGGGCAAGAGACCCAGTACTTC	CASSLVSGGQETQYF
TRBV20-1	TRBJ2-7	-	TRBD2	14	TGCAGTGCTAGAGATCTTGCACTAGCGGACGAGCAGTACTTC	CSARDLALADEQYF
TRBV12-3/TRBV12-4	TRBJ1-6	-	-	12	TGTGCCAGCAGTTTTCCCGCTTCACCCCTCCACTTT	CASSFPASPLHF
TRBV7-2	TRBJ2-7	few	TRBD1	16	TGTGCCAGCAGCTTATGGCCGGGGACAGAGCCCTACGAGCAGTACTTC	CASSLWPGTEPYEQYF
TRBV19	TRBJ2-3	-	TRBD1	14	TGTGCCAGTAGGGGACAGAGATTCACAGATACGCAGTATTTT	CASRGQRFTDTQYF
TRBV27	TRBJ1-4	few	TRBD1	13	TGTGCCAGCAGTTTATCTACAGGGGGAAAACTGTTTTTT	CASSLSTGGKLFF
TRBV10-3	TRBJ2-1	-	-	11	TGTGCCATCTCTGTGGGCGATGAGCAGTTCTTC	CAISVGDEQFF
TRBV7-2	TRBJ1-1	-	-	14	TGTGCCAGCAGCTTAAATCCGACTAGGAGGAAAGCTTTCTTT	CASSLNPTRRKAFF
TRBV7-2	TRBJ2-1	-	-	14	TGTGCCAGCAGCTTTGGAGGAACCTACAATGAGCAGTTCTTC	CASSFGGTYNEQFF
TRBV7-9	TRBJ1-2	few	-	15	TGTGCCAGCAGCTCCTATACGACAGAACCCTATGGCTACACCTTC	CASSSYTTEPYGYTF
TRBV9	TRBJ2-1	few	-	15	TGTGCCAGCAGCCCCCCCGGGTTGGCCCCCAATGAGCAGTTCTTC	CASSPPGLAPNEQFF
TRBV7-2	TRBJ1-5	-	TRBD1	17	TGTGCCAGCAGCTTTGACAGGGAGCTCTCCAGCAATCAGCCCCAGCATTTT	CASSFDRELSSNQPQHF
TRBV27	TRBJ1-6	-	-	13	TGTGCCAGCCTTCGGGACCTAAATTCACCCCTCCACTTT	CASLRDLNSPLHF
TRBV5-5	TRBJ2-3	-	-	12	TGTGCCAGCAGCGACGCTTCCTATACGCAGTATTTT	CASSDASYTQYF
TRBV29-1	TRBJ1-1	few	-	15	TGCAGCGTTGGCGGCATAGGGGCACGGAACACTGAAGCTTTCTTT	CSVGGIGARNTEAFF
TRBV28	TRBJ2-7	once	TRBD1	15	TGTGCCAGCAGTTTAGGGGGACAGGGTACCTACGAGCAGTACTTC	CASSLGGQGTYEQYF